This is a list of T cell receptor beta chains from one sample in a study of blood T cell repertoires in COVID-19. Data came from immunoSEQ multiplex PCR; TCRdb stores just in-frame clones and leaves some out. This sample has roughly 150,000 clones, with 65% to 85% found just once. Sample: peripheral blood. Receptor source: a man aged 45-65 years with active or convalescent COVID-19. CDR3s include the opening cysteine and the closing phenylalanine or tryptophan. The D gene is left open where the match is weak.

j_call: TRBJ2-2
v_call: TRBV7-3
d_call: TRBD1
cdr3_aa: CASSLRQGAGELFF
cdr3_nt: TGTGCCAGCAGCTTACGCCAGGGGGCCGGGGAGCTGTTTTTT

j_call: TRBJ1-2
v_call: TRBV6-5
d_call: TRBD1
cdr3_aa: CASSPRTGNGYTF
cdr3_nt: TGTGCCAGCAGTCCCCGGACAGGGAATGGCTACACCTTC

j_call: TRBJ2-3
v_call: TRBV19
d_call: -
cdr3_aa: CASSMTSTDTQYF
cdr3_nt: TGTGCCAGTAGTATGACTAGCACAGATACGCAGTATTTT

j_call: TRBJ2-1
v_call: TRBV5-1
d_call: TRBD1
cdr3_aa: CASSFRTGNEQFF
cdr3_nt: TGCGCCAGCAGTTTTCGGACAGGGAATGAGCAGTTCTTC

j_call: TRBJ2-7
v_call: TRBV14
d_call: TRBD2
cdr3_aa: CASTHNNQPSGRYEQYF
cdr3_nt: TGTGCCAGCACTCACAATAACCAGCCTAGCGGAAGATACGAGCAGTACTTC

j_call: TRBJ2-7
v_call: TRBV4-1
d_call: TRBD2
cdr3_aa: CASSPRYSGSAYEQYF
cdr3_nt: TGCGCCAGCAGCCCCCGATATAGCGGGAGTGCCTACGAGCAGTACTTC

j_call: TRBJ1-1
v_call: TRBV3-1/TRBV3-2
d_call: -
cdr3_aa: CASSATGNTEAFF
cdr3_nt: TGTGCCAGCAGCGCCACAGGAAACACTGAAGCTTTCTTT

j_call: TRBJ2-6
v_call: TRBV28
d_call: -
cdr3_aa: CATPSGDGANVLTF
cdr3_nt: TGTGCCACGCCTTCGGGGGACGGGGCCAACGTCCTGACTTTC

j_call: TRBJ2-6
v_call: TRBV30
d_call: -
cdr3_aa: CAWSQTGLILSGANVLTF
cdr3_nt: TGTGCCTGGAGTCAAACGGGACTCATCCTCTCTGGGGCCAACGTCCTGACTTTC

j_call: TRBJ1-1
v_call: TRBV7-9
d_call: -
cdr3_aa: CASSSNSPNTEAFF
cdr3_nt: TGTGCCAGCAGCTCCAACAGTCCTAACACTGAAGCTTTCTTT